Listed below are T cell receptor beta chains from one sample, sequenced in a study of T-cell reconstitution after alpha-beta-depleted transplantation in children. TCRdb reprocessed the PCR reads via MiXCR and lists one record per CDR3 protein. This sample has 190,000 or so distinct CDR3 sequences, with approximately 14% found just once. This material consisted of PBMCs from the stem cell graft donor, taken from the stem cell graft. Receptors were obtained from a human donor who donated a stem cell graft to a child with acute lymphoblastic leukemia. Each CDR3 is given with its conserved first and last residue. The order of the fields is clone size, D gene, V gene, J gene, CDR3 protein, CDR3 DNA. The D gene is left open where the match is weak. A row's size may be missing; if present it is once, few, many or a size class.

abundance: many; d_gene: .; v_gene: TRBV11-1; j_gene: TRBJ2-4; CDR3aa: CASSLAGVAKNIQYF; CDR3nt: TGTGCCAGCAGCTTAGCGGGGGTAGCCAAAAACATTCAGTACTTC
abundance: few; d_gene: TRBD2; v_gene: TRBV12-3/TRBV12-4; j_gene: TRBJ2-5; CDR3aa: CASSFNPGLAGGSTQETQYF; CDR3nt: TGTGCCAGCAGTTTTAACCCCGGACTAGCGGGAGGGTCAACCCAAGAGACCCAGTACTTC
abundance: .; d_gene: .; v_gene: TRBV20-1; j_gene: TRBJ2-7; CDR3aa: CSARGEAPSYEQYF; CDR3nt: TGCAGTGCTAGAGGGGAGGCTCCCTCCTACGAGCAGTACTTC
abundance: .; d_gene: .; v_gene: TRBV20-1; j_gene: TRBJ2-1; CDR3aa: CSALELREQFF; CDR3nt: TGCAGTGCTTTGGAACTCCGGGAGCAGTTCTTC
abundance: many; d_gene: TRBD1; v_gene: TRBV12-3/TRBV12-4; j_gene: TRBJ2-1; CDR3aa: CASSLGTGEYNEQFF; CDR3nt: TGTGCCAGCAGTTTGGGGACAGGGGAGTACAATGAGCAGTTCTTC
abundance: many; d_gene: TRBD2; v_gene: TRBV20-1; j_gene: TRBJ2-1; CDR3aa: CSAPLTGTRHNEQFF; CDR3nt: TGCAGTGCTCCCCTGACCGGGACTAGGCACAATGAGCAGTTCTTC
abundance: many; d_gene: .; v_gene: TRBV28; j_gene: TRBJ2-3; CDR3aa: CASRVGGAGDTQYF; CDR3nt: TGTGCCAGCAGGGTTGGGGGGGCCGGAGATACGCAGTATTTT
abundance: .; d_gene: .; v_gene: TRBV7-2; j_gene: TRBJ2-1; CDR3aa: CASSLALRGVSYNEQFF; CDR3nt: TGTGCCAGCAGCTTAGCTTTGCGGGGAGTATCCTACAATGAGCAGTTCTTC
abundance: many; d_gene: .; v_gene: TRBV20-1; j_gene: TRBJ2-1; CDR3aa: CSARLGATEQFF; CDR3nt: TGCAGTGCCAGGTTGGGAGCTACTGAGCAGTTCTTC
abundance: many; d_gene: .; v_gene: TRBV5-1; j_gene: TRBJ2-4; CDR3aa: CASSPRASGDIQYF; CDR3nt: TGCGCCAGCAGCCCTCGGGCGAGTGGGGACATTCAGTACTTC
abundance: many; d_gene: .; v_gene: TRBV10-3; j_gene: TRBJ2-3; CDR3aa: CAISESDLTDTQYF; CDR3nt: TGTGCCATCAGTGAGTCGGACCTCACAGATACGCAGTATTTT
abundance: .; d_gene: .; v_gene: TRBV5-1; j_gene: TRBJ2-1; CDR3aa: CASSLMKTSYNEQFF; CDR3nt: TGCGCCAGCAGCTTGATGAAGACTAGTTACAATGAGCAGTTCTTC
abundance: many; d_gene: .; v_gene: TRBV27; j_gene: TRBJ2-7; CDR3aa: CASGTYSYEQYF; CDR3nt: TGTGCCAGCGGGACTTACTCCTACGAGCAGTACTTC
abundance: many; d_gene: TRBD2; v_gene: TRBV12-3/TRBV12-4; j_gene: TRBJ2-2; CDR3aa: CASSRKASGNTGELFF; CDR3nt: TGTGCCAGCAGTCGTAAGGCTAGCGGTAACACCGGGGAGCTGTTTTTT
abundance: many; d_gene: TRBD2; v_gene: TRBV12-3/TRBV12-4; j_gene: TRBJ2-3; CDR3aa: CASSFGGRPTDTQYF; CDR3nt: TGTGCCAGCAGTTTCGGCGGGAGACCCACAGATACGCAGTATTTT
abundance: many; d_gene: .; v_gene: TRBV6-5; j_gene: TRBJ2-1; CDR3aa: CASSYLGGSYNEQFF; CDR3nt: TGTGCCAGCAGTTACCTTGGCGGTTCCTACAATGAGCAGTTCTTC
abundance: few; d_gene: .; v_gene: TRBV5-1; j_gene: TRBJ1-1; CDR3aa: CASSLGEVLNTEAFF; CDR3nt: TGCGCCAGCAGCTTGGGGGAGGTGCTGAACACTGAAGCTTTCTTT
abundance: many; d_gene: .; v_gene: TRBV7-9; j_gene: TRBJ2-1; CDR3aa: CASSLLGEQFF; CDR3nt: TGTGCCAGCAGCTTATTGGGTGAGCAGTTCTTC
abundance: .; d_gene: TRBD1; v_gene: TRBV12-3/TRBV12-4; j_gene: TRBJ1-4; CDR3aa: CASKTGTAATNEKLFF; CDR3nt: TGTGCCAGCAAAACCGGGACAGCTGCAACTAATGAAAAACTGTTTTTT
abundance: .; d_gene: .; v_gene: TRBV6-1; j_gene: TRBJ2-1; CDR3aa: CASSVRYNEQFF; CDR3nt: TGTGCCAGCAGTGTCAGATACAATGAGCAGTTCTTC
abundance: many; d_gene: .; v_gene: TRBV6-1; j_gene: TRBJ2-3; CDR3aa: CASNPSAGLSTDTQYF; CDR3nt: TGTGCCAGCAACCCCTCTGCGGGCCTAAGCACAGATACGCAGTATTTT
abundance: many; d_gene: TRBD1; v_gene: TRBV2; j_gene: TRBJ1-2; CDR3aa: CASRGIRQGENYGYTF; CDR3nt: TGTGCCAGCAGAGGGATTCGACAGGGGGAAAACTATGGCTACACCTTC
abundance: many; d_gene: TRBD2; v_gene: TRBV12-3/TRBV12-4; j_gene: TRBJ2-7; CDR3aa: CASSFHLAGVGEQYF; CDR3nt: TGTGCCAGCAGTTTTCATCTAGCGGGAGTGGGGGAGCAGTACTTC
abundance: many; d_gene: .; v_gene: TRBV29-1; j_gene: TRBJ2-1; CDR3aa: CSVSLRAAFNEQFF; CDR3nt: TGCAGCGTTAGTCTAAGGGCCGCTTTCAATGAGCAGTTCTTC
abundance: .; d_gene: .; v_gene: TRBV19; j_gene: TRBJ2-2; CDR3aa: CASSPTTGTAGELFF; CDR3nt: TGTGCCAGTAGCCCCACCACAGGGACGGCCGGGGAGCTGTTTTTT
abundance: many; d_gene: .; v_gene: TRBV12-3/TRBV12-4; j_gene: TRBJ1-2; CDR3aa: CASSLGGGSTF; CDR3nt: TGTGCCAGCAGCCTAGGGGGGGGATCCACCTTC
abundance: many; d_gene: TRBD1; v_gene: TRBV10-2; j_gene: TRBJ1-5; CDR3aa: CASSEPGTGLQPQHF; CDR3nt: TGCGCCAGCAGTGAACCCGGGACAGGCTTACAGCCCCAGCATTTT
abundance: many; d_gene: .; v_gene: TRBV6-5; j_gene: TRBJ2-1; CDR3aa: CASSLRQRGNEQFF; CDR3nt: TGTGCCAGCAGTCTGCGGCAAAGGGGCAATGAGCAGTTCTTC
abundance: many; d_gene: .; v_gene: TRBV7-9; j_gene: TRBJ2-3; CDR3aa: CASSLIEELGGGRTQYF; CDR3nt: TGTGCCAGCAGCTTAATTGAGGAATTGGGCGGAGGGAGGACGCAGTATTTT
abundance: many; d_gene: .; v_gene: TRBV29-1; j_gene: TRBJ1-1; CDR3aa: CSVEGHLNTEAFF; CDR3nt: TGCAGCGTGGAAGGACATCTTAACACTGAAGCTTTCTTT
abundance: many; d_gene: .; v_gene: TRBV14; j_gene: TRBJ2-5; CDR3aa: CASSHPRRDRETQYF; CDR3nt: TGTGCCAGCAGCCACCCTCGCCGGGACCGGGAGACCCAGTACTTC
abundance: .; d_gene: TRBD1; v_gene: TRBV3-1; j_gene: TRBJ2-3; CDR3aa: CATCQGGLEGDTQYF; CDR3nt: TGTGCCACCTGCCAAGGGGGCCTCGAGGGGGATACGCAGTATTTT
abundance: many; d_gene: TRBD1; v_gene: TRBV29-1; j_gene: TRBJ2-7; CDR3aa: CSVEYKGQGSYEQYF; CDR3nt: TGCAGCGTTGAATACAAGGGACAGGGCTCCTACGAGCAGTACTTC
abundance: many; d_gene: TRBD1; v_gene: TRBV7-8; j_gene: TRBJ1-1; CDR3aa: CASSAQGGRFEAFF; CDR3nt: TGTGCCAGCAGCGCGCAGGGGGGCAGGTTTGAAGCTTTCTTT
abundance: few; d_gene: .; v_gene: TRBV19; j_gene: TRBJ1-2; CDR3aa: CASSRKGSGVNYGYTF; CDR3nt: TGTGCCAGTAGTAGGAAGGGGTCGGGGGTCAACTATGGCTACACCTTC
abundance: many; d_gene: TRBD2; v_gene: TRBV12-3/TRBV12-4; j_gene: TRBJ2-3; CDR3aa: CASSGLAGGQLDTQYF; CDR3nt: TGTGCCAGCAGTGGACTAGCGGGAGGGCAGTTAGATACGCAGTATTTT
abundance: many; d_gene: .; v_gene: TRBV24-1; j_gene: TRBJ2-7; CDR3aa: CATSKTGYYEQYF; CDR3nt: TGTGCCACCAGCAAGACAGGATACTACGAGCAGTACTTC
abundance: many; d_gene: .; v_gene: TRBV5-1; j_gene: TRBJ2-1; CDR3aa: CASSLLAGYYNEQFF; CDR3nt: TGCGCCAGCAGCTTGTTGGCAGGGTACTACAATGAGCAGTTCTTC
abundance: many; d_gene: .; v_gene: TRBV28; j_gene: TRBJ2-3; CDR3aa: CALSGTSDTQYF; CDR3nt: TGTGCCCTTTCGGGGACCTCAGATACGCAGTATTTT
abundance: many; d_gene: TRBD2; v_gene: TRBV12-3/TRBV12-4; j_gene: TRBJ2-1; CDR3aa: CASGGGTSGYNEQFF; CDR3nt: TGTGCCAGCGGGGGCGGGACTAGCGGTTACAATGAGCAGTTCTTC
abundance: .; d_gene: .; v_gene: TRBV29-1; j_gene: TRBJ2-1; CDR3aa: CSVETLGNEQFF; CDR3nt: TGCAGCGTTGAAACCTTGGGCAATGAGCAGTTCTTC
abundance: .; d_gene: .; v_gene: TRBV1; j_gene: TRBJ1-1; CDR3aa: CTSSPPRDRCGVGTEAFF; CDR3nt: TGCACCAGCAGCCCCCCTAGGGACAGGTGTGGGGTGGGGACTGAAGCTTTCTTT
abundance: many; d_gene: TRBD1; v_gene: TRBV6-1; j_gene: TRBJ2-7; CDR3aa: CASSRSRTGSYEQYF; CDR3nt: TGTGCCAGCAGCCGTTCTAGGACAGGGTCCTACGAGCAGTACTTC
abundance: many; d_gene: .; v_gene: TRBV20-1; j_gene: TRBJ1-1; CDR3aa: CSATVPGTEAFF; CDR3nt: TGCAGTGCTACTGTACCAGGGACTGAAGCTTTCTTT